This T cell receptor beta chain is from a study of shared clonotypes between healthy human individuals (TCRdb year 2020). As for the study more broadly: Two women and a few men aged 18 to 49 years were included in the cohort. For each donor, CD4 naive and CD4 memory were each run on three plates, CD8 naive on two plates, and CD8 memory on one plate. Blood TCR repertoires of five healthy adults were deeply sequenced to estimate repertoire size and the extent of clonotype sharing between individuals. To increase sequencing depth and limit assay-specific biases, different laboratories used diverse techniques to prepare libraries and sequence TCR repertoires. Between about 0.8 and 9 billion PBMCs per donor were obtained by leukapheresis. What the authors observed across the whole study: The small number of donors limited the genetic and exposure-history diversity represented. When a few donors were compared, the shared fraction of clonotypes was about 5% for naive CD4, about 4% for naive CD8, more than 2% for memory CD4, and 0.4% for memory CD8. Higher generation probabilities were observed for clonotypes shared by all four sorted-subset donors than for non-shared clonotypes. Pairwise subsampling indicated that sequencing depth was expected to affect the degree of clonotype sharing among donors. Estimated clonotype richness was generally larger for naive than for memory subsets. Only blood was sampled, and tissue TCR repertoires likely differ from those in blood. Rarefaction of sorted-subset datasets indicated incomplete sequencing despite the large sequencing depth.

V is clipped by 1 base and J by 7 bases, and the sequence between their germline boundaries is 8 bases long. From the cysteine up to the phenylalanine, the CDR3 has a length of 13 residues. Only CDR3 DNA remains: 39 bases, in frame from the first base. Per the germline V gene, SGHTA is the CDR1 and FQGNSA is the CDR2. Using the deep immunoSEQ assay, TCR CDR3 regions were amplified from genomic DNA by multiplex PCR. Extracted genomic DNA from each cell subset was distributed evenly across all wells of several immunoSEQ 96-well plates, and each plate was treated as a replicate. Each replicate PCR for sorted subsets received around 210 ng genomic DNA, equal to about 30,000 T cell genomes. The purified libraries were quantified using a Qubit 3.0 fluorometer, sized with a Bioanalyzer 2100, and then quantified again using the KAPA Library Quantification kit. Every immunoSEQ 96-well plate was sequenced on a dedicated single-read 150-cycle Illumina NextSeq 550 flow cell. Regarding the original processing steps: Because only junctional sequences without quality scores were contained in the immunoSEQ output, filtering matching that applied to full-length reads could not be performed. Sequences were annotated with PyIR, a Python wrapper for IgBLAST v1.9, using IMGT germline references to assign V/J genes and CDR3. Any read was removed if the V/J assignment was weak (E-value above 1e-6), the CDR3 was missing, or the read contained stop codons, out-of-frame junctions, or ambiguous translated residues. V3J clonotypes were defined as sequences sharing the same inferred V gene, J gene, and CDR3 amino acid sequence. To compute the percentage overlap between repertoires, the number of shared unique clonotypes was divided by the size of the smaller repertoire. Richness of each repertoire was evaluated using RTK rarefaction, the Chao1 estimator, and Recon v2.1 estimates of unobserved clonotypes. Generation probabilities for all TCRbeta clonotypes obtained by the gDNA method from a handful of donors were computed using OLGA. TCRdb stores this immuneACCESS table with in-frame sequences only. Part of the clones is absent; in the studies checked, under half of the shortfall reflects unresolved V genes, and no reason is known for the rest. That table is the source of V, J and clone size, and D and trimming were worked out from the DNA. The sample data list about 2.1 million clones, and about 93% of these were observed just once. Around 1.7% of the sample is in the top ten clones.

CD8 naive samples were CD45RO-negative cells positively selected for CCR7, giving a CD45RA+CCR7+ population that excluded TemRA cells. The donors were healthy, HIV-negative adults with no recently reported acute infections or vaccinations. Every donor was a Caucasian adult residing in Nashville, Tennessee, USA. Blood was obtained by leukapheresis, after which PBMCs were separated by Ficoll-Histopaque density gradient centrifugation and cryopreserved in liquid nitrogen vapor phase. Analytical flow cytometry was used to check the purity and quantity of each magnetically sorted T cell population. From each sorted fraction, genomic DNA was isolated and quantified by UV absorbance on a Nanodrop 2000c. Only one count was recorded for this clone. The antigen it binds to is not known. Base qualities are missing; no much larger clone stands one base away. Different DNA sequences within this sample yield the same CDR3.

This TCR derives from a man between 18 and 35 years old in good health. Some clones in this sample may be carry-over from other donors' samples. The source material was naive CD8+ T cells from PBMCs. The cell subset or site label of this sample denotes: CD45RA+CCR7+. The sequence is built from TRBV7-2 and TRBJ1-5; confidence is insufficient to name the D gene. This receptor has the CDR3 CASSLGGAQPQHF. The sequenced DNA is TGTGCCAGCAGCTTAGGGGGAGCACAGCCCCAGCATTTT.